The 7 T cell receptor beta chains listed next were all sequenced from one sample in a study of shared clonotypes between healthy human individuals. Clones were sequenced by immunoSEQ multiplex PCR, and TCRdb holds only the in-frame ones, with some missing. The repertoire holds around 1,900,000 clones, roughly 93% seen once, with roughly 1.7% in the top ten. Terminally differentiated effector memory CD45RA+ cells were excluded from the naive CD8 cells, which were CD45RO-negative and positively selected for CCR7. Sequencing was done on a sample of naive CD8+ T cells from PBMCs. All receptors derive from a man in his late teens or twenties in good health. Some clones in this sample may be carry-over from other donors' samples.

The V call is TRBV7-9, the J call TRBJ2-2, with D perhaps matching TRBD2 (5 bases). The CDR3 runs 13 residues. Trimming took 6 bases from V and 5 from J, leaving 10 bases between them. Germline V CDR1 and CDR2: SEHNR, FQNEAQ (reference sequence). The CDR3 reads CASRGVETGELFF. CDR3 DNA sequence: TGTGCCAGCAGGGGAGTAGAAACCGGGGAGCTGTTTTTT. The full variable domain, its missing parts supplied by reference TRBV7-9 and TRBJ2-2, is DTGVSQNPRHKITKRGQNVTFRCDPISEHNRLYWYRQTLGQGPEFLTYFQNEAQLEKSRLLSDRFSAERPKGSFSTLEIQRTEQGDSAMYLCASRGVETGELFFGEGSRLTVL.

This sequence joins TRBV2 and TRBJ1-2, with 7 nucleotides matching TRBD1. Germline V gives CDR1 SNHLY, CDR2 FYNNEI. V trimming: 7 bases; J trimming: 8 bases; junction bases outside the gene matches: 10. The CDR3 has 13 amino acids. CDR3 DNA sequence: TGTGCCAGCAAGAAAGGGGGCGTTAGGGGCTACACCTTC. Its translation: CASKKGGVRGYTF.

The rearrangement joins TRBV7-3 to TRBJ1-1, with TRBD1 as a possible D gene (6 bases). V lost 2 bases and J lost 1, with 8 bases in between. Germline assignment: CDR1 SGHTA and CDR2 FQGTGA. The CDR3 extends over 14 amino acids. CDR3: CASSLWGQNTEAFF. CDR3 DNA: TGTGCCAGCAGCTTATGGGGACAGAACACTGAAGCTTTCTTT.

The chain has TRBV6-1 and TRBJ1-2; D possibly corresponds to TRBD1 (6 bases). Germline V gene lookup returns CDR1 MNHNS and CDR2 SASEGT. The CDR3 sequence is 13 residues long. V lost 7 bases, J lost 8 bases, and 17 bases lay in between. The CDR3: CASIQAGTIGYTF. The DNA of the CDR3 is TGTGCCAGCATTCAAGCCGGGACAATAGGCTACACCTTC.

The J gene is TRBJ2-7, the V gene TRBV7-6; D call uncertain. The CDR3 spans 13 residues. In germline, CDR1 is SGHVS, CDR2 FNYEAQ. The germline V and J ends were trimmed by 2 bases and 1 base, with 6 bases remaining between them. CDR3: CASSLRRSYEQYF. The CDR3, as DNA: TGTGCCAGCAGCTTAAGACGGTCCTACGAGCAGTACTTC.

This chain connects TRBV20-1 to TRBJ2-7, with a weak D call TRBD2 (5 bases). The CDR3 length is 10 residues. Germline V gives CDR1 DFQATT, CDR2 SNEGSKA (reference sequence). CDR3 DNA: TGCAGCTTCGGGCGGAGGGAGCAGTACTTC. It specifies CSFGRREQYF.

The chain couples TRBV13 to TRBJ1-5; D is possibly TRBD1 (5 bases). CDR1 and CDR2 (germline): PRHDT, FYEKMQ (reference sequence). The germline V and J ends were trimmed by 0 bases and 0 bases, with 9 bases remaining between them. The CDR3 has 16 residues. The CDR3 DNA reads TGTGCCAGCAGCTTAGGCCGGACATCTAGCAATCAGCCCCAGCATTTT. Translating it yields CASSLGRTSSNQPQHF. Using reference TRBV13 and TRBJ1-5 for the parts outside the CDR3, the full variable domain is AAGVIQSPRHLIKEKRETATLKCYPIPRHDTVYWYQQGPGQDPQFLISFYEKMQSDKGSIPDRFSAQQFSDYHSELNMSSLELGDSALYFCASSLGRTSSNQPQHFGDGTRLSIL.